Following are 9 T cell receptor beta chains from one sample sequenced in a study of CD4 T cells in relation to SARS-CoV-2 and coronaviruses. Generated by immunoSEQ multiplex PCR, the TCRdb table keeps only in-frame clones and is missing some. The table has around 25,000 clones, around 80% seen once. The unexposed donors gave CD4+ T cells in 2011-2018, prior to COVID-19. CD4+ T cells were isolated from the cells after around eleven days of culture. These TCRs are of unknown antigen specificity. Sequencing used CD4+ T cells from PBMCs, cultured in vitro. The source of these receptors is a human donor in good health.

This chain's CDR3 is CASSPRATSDSYEQYF. The CDR3 DNA follows: TGTGCCAGCTCACCACGGGCGACTAGCGACTCCTACGAGCAGTACTTC. V gene TRBV18 combines with J gene TRBJ2-7; 8 bases match TRBD2. J gave up 0 bases and V 1 base, and 5 bases lay outside the gene matches. The CDR3 is made up of 16 amino acids. Germline CDR1 and CDR2: KGHSH and LQKENI.

The chain carries TRBV7-2 and TRBJ1-6; tentatively, D is TRBD1 (6 bases). V was trimmed by 5 bases and J by 18 bases, leaving 23 bases between them. CDR1 SGHTA and CDR2 FQGNSA come from the germline V gene. The length of the CDR3 is 14 residues. For the CDR3, the DNA is TGTGCCAGCAGCCCCGGTCCCCGGGCTGGGGGCCCCCACTTT. Protein sequence: CASSPGPRAGGPHF.

V and J are TRBV19 and TRBJ2-1, with 9 bases fitting TRBD2. With V trimmed by 2 bases and J by 2 bases, 4 bases remained unmatched. The CDR3 has 16 amino acids. Germline CDR1 reads LNHDA; CDR2 reads SQIVND (reference sequence). The DNA for the CDR3 is TGTGCCAGTAGTATATACGCTAGCGGGACCTACAATGAGCAGTTCTTC. This gives the protein CASSIYASGTYNEQFF.

V and J are TRBV5-1 and TRBJ2-3, with 16 nucleotides matching TRBD2. The CDR3 is made up of 14 amino acids. Trimming cost V 9 bases and J 4 bases; bases outside gene matches: 2. Germline values: CDR1 SGHRS, CDR2 YFSETQ. The CDR3 loop is CATGTSGRADTQYF. CDR3 sequence (DNA): TGCGCCACCGGGACTAGCGGGAGGGCAGATACGCAGTATTTT.

This clone has a single count. This chain connects TRBV6-5 to TRBJ1-4; D is unresolved. The germline V gene encodes CDR1 MNHEY and CDR2 SVGAGI. The length of the CDR3 is 14 residues. V was shortened by 0 bases and J by 8 bases, with 10 bases between the two germline ends. CDR3 DNA: TGTGCCAGCAGTTACTCGAGGGCCCCCGAAAAACTGTTTTTT. Translated: CASSYSRAPEKLFF.

The chain combines TRBV2 with TRBJ2-7; TRBD2 matches at 7 bases. V gave up 6 bases and J gave up 4 bases; unmatched junction bases: 12. The CDR3 loop spans 15 amino acids. Germline assignment: CDR1 SNHLY and CDR2 FYNNEI. The CDR3 loop is CASSALVGGDYEQYF. The CDR3 DNA follows: TGTGCCAGCAGCGCCCTGGTGGGGGGGGATTACGAGCAGTACTTC.

V is TRBV7-2 and J is TRBJ2-3; 9 positions match TRBD1. V shed 5 bases, J shed 5 bases, and the junction held 14 bases outside the gene matches. Germline V gives CDR1 SGHTA, CDR2 FQGNSA. The CDR3 has 17 amino acids. The CDR3 region has the DNA TGTGCCAGCAGCATTATCGCCGGGACAGGGTATGGAGATACGCAGTATTTT. The encoded protein is CASSIIAGTGYGDTQYF.

In nucleotides, the CDR3 is TGTGCCAGCAGCTTAGCGTCTAGCTGGGGGGCGGAGGTCTACGAGCAGTACTTC. Translation: CASSLASSWGAEVYEQYF. This chain connects TRBV7-2 to TRBJ2-7; D tentatively fits TRBD1 or TRBD2 (6 bases each). Trimming removed 0 bases at V and 3 bases at J, with 21 bases between. Germline values: CDR1 SGHTA, CDR2 FQGNSA. The CDR3 has 18 amino acids. The whole variable domain, remainder taken from reference TRBV7-2 and TRBJ2-7, is GAGVSQSPSNKVTEKGKDVELRCDPISGHTALYWYRQSLGQGLEFLIYFQGNSAPDKSGLPSDRFSAERTGGSVSTLTIQRTQQEDSAVYLCASSLASSWGAEVYEQYFGPGTRLTVT.

V gene TRBV14 combines with J gene TRBJ2-7, with D hard to call. Per germline, CDR1 SGHDN and CDR2 FVKESK. Trimming stripped 3 bases from V and 4 bases from J, with 10 bases between. The CDR3 runs to 13 residues. This chain's CDR3 is CASSQALLYEQYF. For the CDR3, the DNA is TGTGCCAGCAGCCAGGCTTTACTTTACGAGCAGTACTTC.